This T cell receptor beta chain was observed in a study of blood T cells in healthy people across ages. Findings and caveats of the study: Older age went with lower TCR beta diversity per million T cells, in a roughly linear way. Samples with more naive T cells showed higher observed beta diversity.

There were at least 5.5 micrograms of total RNA extracted from every sample. The CDR3 covers 14 residues. The V end was cut by 4 bases, the J end by 0 bases, with 13 bases between. Germline V gene sequence: CDR1 SQVTM, CDR2 ANQGSEA. PCR was performed a second time for about 7 to 11 cycles using a sample-barcoded 5' primer and a J-beta primer mix. Any given sample supplied a minimum of 3 million CDR3-containing paired-end reads. TCRdb re-analysed the 5' RACE reads in MiXCR, keeping a single row per CDR3 protein. Of approximately 680,000 distinct CDR3 sequences detected, about 34% appear once; the ten largest clones hold about 16%. With respect to this clonotype: Its target is not known.

Input material: blood. This TCR was sampled from a woman of 80 years or more in good health. The rearrangement joins TRBV29-1 to TRBJ2-7, with D maybe TRBD1 (6 bases). DNA of the CDR3: TGCAGCGTTGCCAAAAGACAGGCCTCCTACGAGCAGTACTTC. Protein product: CSVAKRQASYEQYF.